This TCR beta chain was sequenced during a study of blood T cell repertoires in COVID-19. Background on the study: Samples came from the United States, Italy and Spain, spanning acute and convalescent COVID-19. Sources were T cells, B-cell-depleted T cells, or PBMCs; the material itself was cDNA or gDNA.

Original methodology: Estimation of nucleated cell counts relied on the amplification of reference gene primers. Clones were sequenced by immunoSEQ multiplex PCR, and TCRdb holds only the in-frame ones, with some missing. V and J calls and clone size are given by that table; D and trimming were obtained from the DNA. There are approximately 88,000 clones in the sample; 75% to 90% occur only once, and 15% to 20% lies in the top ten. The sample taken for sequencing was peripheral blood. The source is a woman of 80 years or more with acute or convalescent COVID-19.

In nucleotides, the CDR3 is TGTGCCAGTAGTATGACGGGGACAGTCATGAACACTGAAGCTTTCTTT. Protein sequence: CASSMTGTVMNTEAFF. This sequence joins TRBV19 and TRBJ1-1; TRBD1 aligns across 7 bases. V was clipped by 3 bases and J by 0 bases; unmatched bases: 7. Germline CDR1 and CDR2: LNHDA and SQIVND (reference sequence). The CDR3 has 16 residues.